One and the same sample provided the 8 T cell receptor beta chains below, sequenced in a study of CD8+CD57+ T cells in acquired aplastic anemia. TCR beta VDJ combinations and CDR3 sequences were profiled from genomic DNA. TCRdb recomputed calls from the reads with MiXCR, one row per CDR3 protein. The repertoire holds a few hundred thousand distinct CDR3 sequences, with roughly 35% as singletons. Material for sequencing was sorted CD4+, CD8+, or CD8+CD57+ T cells (not recorded which) from PBMCs. The source is a human donor in good health, serving as a control.

This clonotype was seen a handful of times. CDR3 amino acids: CASSDFLASSGSDTQYF. The CDR3, as DNA: TGTGCCAGCAGTGATTTTTTAGCTAGTTCCGGTTCAGATACGCAGTATTTT. The rearrangement links TRBV2 to TRBJ2-3; D is undetermined. This CDR3 is 17 amino acids long. Germline V gene sequence: CDR1 SNHLY, CDR2 FYNNEI. V shed 3 bases and J shed 4 bases, with 20 bases lying between them.

With respect to this clonotype: This may stem from a read error, because a much larger clone lies one nucleotide away. This rearrangement joins TRBV11-1 to TRBJ2-1, with 9 bases matching TRBD2. After removal of 8 bases from V and 10 bases from J, the junction contained 12 bases not matched to a gene. This CDR3 contains 14 residues. Germline V gives CDR1 SGHAT, CDR2 FQDESV (reference sequence). DNA for the CDR3: TGTGCCAGCGGATATAGGCGGGAGGGCGGCGAGCAGTTCTTC. It is translated as CASGYRREGGEQFF.

This clonotype turned up a few times. CDR3 in amino acids: CATSDWQGGNEQYF. The CDR3 DNA reads TGTGCCACCAGTGATTGGCAGGGAGGGAACGAGCAGTACTTC. The rearrangement uses TRBV24-1 and TRBJ2-7; the match to TRBD2 covers 7 bases. The length of the CDR3 is 14 residues. CDR1 and CDR2 from the germline V gene are KGHDR and SFDVKD. V was clipped by 2 bases and J by 5 bases; unmatched bases: 5.

This clonotype was recorded a few times. The CDR3 bases are TGTGCCAGCAGTTCCAGGGAGGTCAGGAACACTGAAGCTTTCTTT. Translating it yields CASSSREVRNTEAFF. This chain connects TRBV12-3 or TRBV12-4 to TRBJ1-1; D may be TRBD1 (5 bases). Deletions cut 4 bases from V and 1 base from J, with 13 bases between. The CDR3 is 15 amino acids.

This clonotype has at least ten counts. The J gene is TRBJ2-1, the V gene TRBV2, with D perhaps TRBD1 (5 bases). There are 13 residues in the CDR3. The germline V gene has CDR1 SNHLY and CDR2 FYNNEI. The ends were cut back, 6 bases at V and 4 bases at J, with 10 bases in the middle. The CDR3 DNA reads as TGTGCCAGCAGCCGCGACAGTTACAATGAGCAGTTCTTC. Translated: CASSRDSYNEQFF.

The V call is TRBV2, the J call TRBJ1-6; D is undetermined. Trimming shortened V by 3 bases and J by 8 bases, and 8 bases separated the two germline ends. This CDR3 has 13 residues. Germline-derived CDR1 and CDR2 are SNHLY and FYNNEI. CDR3 sequence: CASSDGEYSPLHF. CDR3 nucleotide sequence: TGTGCCAGCAGTGATGGGGAGTATTCACCCCTCCACTTT.

The sample holds a few counts of this clonotype. V usage is TRBV5-1 and J usage is TRBJ2-5; the match to TRBD1 covers 10 bases. CDR1 SGHRS and CDR2 YFSETQ come from the germline V gene. J was trimmed by 1 base and V by 3 bases; bases with no gene match: 3. This CDR3 contains 15 residues. In DNA, the CDR3 is TGCGCCAGCAGCTCAGGGACAGGGGCCCAAGAGACCCAGTACTTC. Its protein is CASSSGTGAQETQYF.

This clonotype was counted only a few times. The genes are TRBV12-3 or TRBV12-4 and TRBJ2-3; tentatively, D is TRBD2 (6 bases). Trimming pared 1 base from V and 5 bases from J, leaving 13 bases between. CDR3 length: 15 residues. In nucleotides, the CDR3 is TGTGCCAGCAGTTTAGGGTCTTTGGGGGGAGATACGCAGTATTTT. Protein sequence: CASSLGSLGGDTQYF.